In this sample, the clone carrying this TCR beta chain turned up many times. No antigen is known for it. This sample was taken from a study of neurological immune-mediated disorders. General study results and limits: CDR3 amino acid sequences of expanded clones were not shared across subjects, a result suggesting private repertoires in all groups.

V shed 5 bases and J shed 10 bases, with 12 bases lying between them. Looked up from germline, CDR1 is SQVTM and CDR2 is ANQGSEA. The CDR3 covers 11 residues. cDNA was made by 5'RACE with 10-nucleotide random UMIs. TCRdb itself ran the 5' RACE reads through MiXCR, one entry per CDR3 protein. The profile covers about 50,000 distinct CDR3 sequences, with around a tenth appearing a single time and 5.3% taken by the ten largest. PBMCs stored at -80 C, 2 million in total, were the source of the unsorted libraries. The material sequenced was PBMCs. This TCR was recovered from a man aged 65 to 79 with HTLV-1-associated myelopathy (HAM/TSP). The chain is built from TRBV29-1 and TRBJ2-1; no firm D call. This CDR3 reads CSVIRVKEQFF. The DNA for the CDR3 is TGCAGCGTTATAAGGGTTAAGGAGCAGTTCTTC.